This T cell receptor beta chain was retrieved from a study of blood T cell repertoires in COVID-19 (dated by TCRdb to 2020 to 2022). Concerning the study at large: Samples covering the acute and convalescent phases of COVID-19 were provided by collaborators in the United States, Italy and Spain. The repertoires were made available in a free public database intended to serve as a resource for research on the immune response to SARS-CoV-2. A de-identified subject ID, COVID-19 status, age in years and sex were almost always included in the sample metadata. Where HLA class I and class II types were available, the types were taken from metadata supplied by the sample provider, not from assay-based typing. The samples were drawn from two sources: the first 160 participants of the ongoing ImmuneRACE study, and 1,000 to 1,500 subjects contributed by 6 global collaborators. The material from the prospective study consisted of cDNA or gDNA derived from T cells, B-cell-depleted T cells, or PBMCs. The dataset comprised deeply sampled blood TCRbeta repertoires from subjects exposed to, actively infected with, or recovered from COVID-19.

TCRbeta CDR3 regions were amplified from genomic DNA by means of the immunoSEQ Assay, a bias-controlled multiplex PCR. From the authors' description of their analysis: Nucleated cell counts per sample were estimated from amplification of reference gene primers within the assay. To quantify the absolute abundance of each unique TCRbeta CDR3 rearrangement, sequence reads were collapsed and filtered. For each sample, productive Simpson clonality was calculated as the square root of Simpson's diversity index across productive rearrangements. TCRdb mirrors the immuneACCESS table, restricted to in-frame sequences. Some clones are absent from its copies; in checked studies, under half trace to an unresolved V gene, and the reason for the others is unknown. V, J and clone size are taken as reported in that table, and D and trimming were inferred from the DNA itself. The sample table shows 95,000 to 150,000 clones, and more than 70% are seen once. Approximately 3% of the sample is in the top ten clones.

At one collaborating source in Seattle, patients were enrolled during active infection and were followed longitudinally through the course of disease. Each collaborating institution followed its own protocols to collect whole blood in K2EDTA tubes. For TCRbeta analysis, collaborators shipped samples in one of three forms: frozen whole blood, isolated PBMCs, or DNA extracted from either of those sample types. About this clone: Its antigen specificity is not known. No base quality information exists; no much larger clone differs at one position.

Paper-wide results and their limitations: The amount of clinical and demographic metadata varied by source and participant and was provided uncurated.

Sample: peripheral blood. This clonotype originated in a woman aged 80 or older with COVID-19, enrolled during active disease.

The CDR3 protein sequence reads: CASSPIGTSGRGNEQFF. The DNA sequence is given as TGTGCCAGCAGCCCGATAGGGACTAGCGGGAGAGGGAATGAGCAGTTCTTC. The rearranged segments are TRBV28 and TRBJ2-1, and TRBD2 aligns with 14 junction nucleotides. CDR3 length: 17 amino acids, cysteine to phenylalanine. The DNA shown is the 51-base CDR3, in frame from base 1. V ends up 6 bases short and J 7 bases short, with an unmatched junction base count of 11. CDR1 and CDR2, looked up from the germline V gene, are MDHEN and SYDVKM.